The sample holds a few counts of the clone carrying this T cell receptor (beta chain). This CDR3 is 14 amino acids long. Trimming took off 4 bases at V and 4 bases at J, with 13 bases between the two ends. Germline CDR1 SGHTA, CDR2 FQGNSA. Per the original methods: For nucleated cells, counts were estimated from reference gene primer amplification. Method: immunoSEQ multiplex PCR; TCRdb's copy keeps in-frame clones and lacks some. V and J calls and clone size are those listed in that table; D and trimming were worked out from the DNA. The sample yields nearly 35,000 clones, less than 85% seen once. The sample belongs to a study of blood T cell repertoires in COVID-19. Study overall: Acute and convalescent COVID-19 specimens originated in the United States, Italy and Spain.

The gene calls are TRBV7-2 and TRBJ1-2; maybe TRBD1 (6 bases). This TCR derives from a human donor with acute or convalescent COVID-19. The donor label of this sample is uncertain. Sequenced: peripheral blood. The CDR3 sequence is CASSSQGPSYGYTF. CDR3 nucleotides: TGTGCCAGCAGCTCTCAGGGGCCCAGCTATGGCTACACCTTC.